The 29 T cell receptor beta chains presented below share a single source sample, sequenced in a study of blood T cell repertoires in COVID-19. Profiled with immunoSEQ multiplex PCR; TCRdb holds only in-frame clones, not every one. The sample holds 210,000 or so clones, roughly four fifths seen once. What was sequenced was peripheral blood. The receptors shown here come from a man aged 45-60 years who had recovered from COVID-19.

The rearrangement joins TRBV10-3 to TRBJ2-7, with 10 nucleotides matching TRBD1. The ends lost 11 bases at V and 6 bases at J; junction bases unmatched: 7. The CDR3 length is 12 residues. CDR1 is ENHRY and CDR2 is SYGVKD in the germline V gene. CDR3 in DNA: TGTGCCTCCTCCGGACAGGGGGTCGAGCAGTACTTC. The encoded protein is CASSGQGVEQYF.

This chain links TRBV7-2 with TRBJ1-5, with a weak D call TRBD1 (5 bases). Germline V gene sequence: CDR1 SGHTA, CDR2 FQGNSA. The V gene lost 0 bases and the J gene lost 7 bases, with 13 bases spanning the gap. This CDR3 is built from 15 residues. The DNA for the CDR3 is TGTGCCAGCAGCTTAGCGGGGGGGACGTACCAGCCCCAGCATTTT. Protein sequence: CASSLAGGTYQPQHF.

The chain combines TRBV7-3 with TRBJ2-5, with D unresolved. CDR1 is SGHTA, CDR2 FQGTGA, per germline. The CDR3 has 13 residues. Between the trimmed V and J ends, which lost 5 bases and 3 bases, there was a span of 10 bases. In DNA, the CDR3 is TGTGCCAGCAGCCCAAGCCTCAAAGAGACCCAGTACTTC. Translation gives CASSPSLKETQYF.

V usage is TRBV15 and J usage is TRBJ2-1; 9 bases are a match to TRBD1. The CDR3 extends over 19 amino acids. With 0 bases clipped from V and 8 bases from J, the junction kept 17 bases outside the gene matches. Looked up from germline, CDR1 is LNHNV and CDR2 is YYDKDF (reference sequence). The CDR3 DNA reads as TGTGCCACCAGCAGAGATCTATACCGACTCCGGGACAGGGATCATGAGCAGTTCTTC. Translated: CATSRDLYRLRDRDHEQFF.

A few counts support this clone. V gene TRBV7-2 combines with J gene TRBJ1-3; TRBD1 aligns across 11 bases. CDR1 is SGHTA, CDR2 FQGNSA, per germline. The CDR3 is 17 amino acids. With 4 bases clipped from V and 0 bases from J, the junction kept 5 bases outside the gene matches. CDR3 in amino acids: CASSSGQGAISGNTIYF. The CDR3 bases are TGTGCCAGCAGCTCCGGACAGGGGGCGATCTCTGGAAACACCATATATTTT.

This chain joins TRBV7-2 and TRBJ2-7, with D maybe TRBD2 (6 bases). Germline lookup yields CDR1 SGHTA and CDR2 FQGNSA. This CDR3 has 16 amino acids. Trimming shortened V by 1 base and J by 2 bases, and 15 bases separated the two germline ends. The CDR3 region is CASSLGWRGFTYEQYF. The CDR3 coding sequence is TGTGCCAGCAGCTTAGGTTGGCGGGGTTTTACCTACGAGCAGTACTTC.

This chain links TRBV12-5 with TRBJ1-5; the D gene is possibly TRBD1 (5 bases). Germline V lookup: CDR1 LGHNT, CDR2 FRNRAP. Trimming removed 0 bases from V and 4 bases from J, with 16 bases in between. CDR3 length equals 17 residues. The CDR3 region has the DNA TGTGCTAGTGGTTTGGTACCCGTGGGAGGGGCAAATCAGCCCCAGCATTTT. Its translation: CASGLVPVGGANQPQHF.

J is TRBJ2-7 and V is TRBV29-1; unclear D gene. V dropped 4 bases and J dropped 2 bases, with 9 bases sitting between them. Germline CDR1 is SQVTM and CDR2 is ANQGSEA. This CDR3 has 12 residues. The CDR3 DNA reads TGCAGCGTTGGTGGCACCGCCTACGAGCAGTACTTC. Translation: CSVGGTAYEQYF.

The CDR3 loop reads CASSLANPGGSTHEQYF. The CDR3 nucleotides read TGCGCCAGCAGCTTGGCCAACCCCGGCGGGAGTACCCACGAGCAGTACTTC. The chain joins TRBV5-1 to TRBJ2-7; TRBD2 matches at 7 bases. In germline, CDR1 is SGHRS, CDR2 YFSETQ. The CDR3 runs to 17 residues. The junction had 14 bases not matched to a gene; V was cut back by 0 bases and J by 5 bases.

This rearrangement joins TRBV5-1 to TRBJ2-7; D may be TRBD2 (5 bases). Trimming pared 4 bases from V and 5 bases from J, leaving 16 bases between. Per the germline V gene, CDR1 is SGHRS and CDR2 is YFSETQ. The CDR3 contains 14 residues. This CDR3 reads CASSLGAGVNEQYF. CDR3 nucleotide sequence: TGCGCCAGCAGCCTTGGTGCCGGGGTCAACGAGCAGTACTTC.

The V call is TRBV6-7, the J call TRBJ2-3; D remains ambiguous. TRBV6-7 is recorded as an ORF, its role being uncertain. With 6 bases removed from V and 2 bases from J, the gap between germline ends came to 12 bases. This CDR3 contains 14 residues. The CDR3 bases are TGTGCCAGCAGCCCGGTCTACCCCACAGATACGCAGTATTTT. Protein: CASSPVYPTDTQYF.

The CDR3 protein is CSVRHQGSGELFF. Written as DNA, the CDR3 is TGCAGCGTTCGACATCAGGGGTCCGGGGAGCTGTTTTTT. The V and J genes are TRBV29-1 and TRBJ2-2, with a possible D match to TRBD1 (6 bases). This CDR3 region has 13 residues. V was shortened by 5 bases and J by 6 bases, with 13 bases between the two germline ends. Looked up from germline, CDR1 is SQVTM and CDR2 is ANQGSEA.

This clone has more than one count but fewer than ten. This chain joins TRBV7-3 and TRBJ2-1; 11 bases fit TRBD1. The germline V gene has CDR1 SGHTA and CDR2 FQGTGA. V was clipped by 2 bases and J by 6 bases; unmatched bases: 3. This CDR3 has 15 residues. This CDR3 is CASSLGTGGRNEQFF. The CDR3 DNA follows: TGTGCCAGCAGCTTAGGGACAGGGGGTCGCAATGAGCAGTTCTTC. The full variable domain, rest sourced from reference TRBV7-3 and TRBJ2-1, is GAGVSQTPSNKVTEKGKYVELRCDPISGHTALYWYRQSLGQGPEFLIYFQGTGAADDSGLPNDRFFAVRPEGSVSTLKIQRTERGDSAVYLCASSLGTGGRNEQFFGPGTRLTVL.

The chain is built from TRBV19 and TRBJ2-3, with D tentatively TRBD1 (5 bases). The CDR3 runs 19 residues. Trimming cost V 5 bases and J 7 bases, with 31 bases left between them. Germline CDR1 and CDR2: LNHDA and SQIVND (reference sequence). For the CDR3, the DNA is TGTGCCAGTAGTCCCCTAGGTTTGGCAGGGTCTATACCAGCTTATACGCAGTATTTT. Protein: CASSPLGLAGSIPAYTQYF.

This clone was seen many times. V usage is TRBV6-1 and J usage is TRBJ2-7; TRBD1 matches 8 bases. The CDR3 totals 14 residues. Germline lookup yields CDR1 MNHNS and CDR2 SASEGT. The V and J ends lost 3 bases and 5 bases, in that order; junction bases with no gene match: 6. The CDR3 nucleotides read TGTGCCAGCAGTGACCCGACAGGGGTCCACGAGCAGTACTTC. Encoded protein: CASSDPTGVHEQYF.

This chain connects TRBV7-3 to TRBJ2-3; the match to TRBD2 covers 7 bases. Losses at the gene ends were 0 bases for V and 2 bases for J; bases not matched to a gene: 11. Germline lookup yields CDR1 SGHTA and CDR2 FQGTGA. The CDR3 runs 18 residues. CDR3 nucleotides: TGTGCCAGCAGCTTAACCCGACTCGGACTAGTCGACACAGATACGCAGTATTTT. This gives the protein CASSLTRLGLVDTDTQYF.

This clone was detected once. This chain connects TRBV5-1 to TRBJ1-1; D unclear. CDR3 length: 16 residues. Germline V gene lookup returns CDR1 SGHRS and CDR2 YFSETQ. The germline V and J ends were trimmed by 4 bases and 0 bases, with 16 bases remaining between them. The CDR3 bases are TGCGCCAGCAGCATTCGACCGAGGTCGCTGAACACTGAAGCTTTCTTT. Translation gives CASSIRPRSLNTEAFF.

This clone has just a few counts. The chain couples TRBV4-2 to TRBJ1-2; perhaps TRBD1 as D (5 bases). Deletions cut 0 bases from V and 4 bases from J, with 18 bases between. Germline values: CDR1 LGHNA, CDR2 YNFKEQ. The CDR3 spans 17 residues. CDR3 DNA: TGTGCCAGCAGCCAAGATAGTAGGGGCCCTCTTCCCTATGGCTACACCTTC. Translated: CASSQDSRGPLPYGYTF.

CDR3 sequence: CASSSYRTSFHEQFF. In DNA, the CDR3 is TGTGCCAGCAGCTCATACCGAACTAGCTTCCATGAGCAGTTCTTC. This chain joins TRBV13 and TRBJ2-1, with D possibly being TRBD2 (6 bases). Germline V gene sequence: CDR1 PRHDT, CDR2 FYEKMQ (reference sequence). The ends were cut back, 4 bases at V and 8 bases at J, with 18 bases in the middle. The CDR3 runs 15 residues. Supplemented by reference TRBV13 and TRBJ2-1, the full variable domain reads AAGVIQSPRHLIKEKRETATLKCYPIPRHDTVYWYQQGPGQDPQFLISFYEKMQSDKGSIPDRFSAQQFSDYHSELNMSSLELGDSALYFCASSSYRTSFHEQFFGPGTRLTVL.

J is TRBJ1-4 and V is TRBV29-1; D not resolved. V lost 3 bases to trimming and J lost 7 bases, with 15 bases between them. There are 14 residues in the CDR3. Germline V gene data show CDR1 as SQVTM and CDR2 as ANQGSEA. CDR3 coding DNA: TGCAGCGTTGACCCCCGGGGAGATTCTGAAAAACTGTTTTTT. Its protein is CSVDPRGDSEKLFF.

The chain combines TRBV5-1 with TRBJ2-6; possibly TRBD1 for D (5 bases). Germline V gene data show CDR1 as SGHRS and CDR2 as YFSETQ. The CDR3 loop spans 19 amino acids. V was trimmed by 0 bases and J by 0 bases, leaving 16 bases between them. CDR3 protein: CASSLVGLPLLSGANVLTF. CDR3 DNA sequence: TGCGCCAGCAGCTTGGTGGGGCTCCCTTTACTCTCTGGGGCCAACGTCCTGACTTTC.

The chain has TRBV4-1 and TRBJ2-1, with TRBD2 matching 11 bases. The trim removed 4 bases at V and 7 bases at J, leaving 15 bases unmatched. Germline-derived CDR1 and CDR2 are MGHRA and YSYEKL. CDR3 length: 18 residues. The CDR3 here is CASSPLRIAGGEANEQFF. The CDR3 bases are TGCGCCAGCAGCCCGCTTCGAATAGCGGGAGGGGAGGCAAATGAGCAGTTCTTC.

This clone was recorded a few times. This chain joins TRBV4-3 and TRBJ2-1; TRBD2 agrees at 9 bases. The germline gives CDR1 LGHNA, CDR2 YSLEER. The V and J ends lost 0 bases and 5 bases, in that order; junction bases with no gene match: 8. The CDR3 covers 17 residues. The CDR3 DNA reads as TGCGCCAGCAGCCAAGATTTTACGACTAGCGGCAACAATGAGCAGTTCTTC. Protein sequence: CASSQDFTTSGNNEQFF.

This clone was counted between two and nine times. A much more abundant neighbour one base away suggests this may be a read error. The rearrangement joins TRBV28 to TRBJ2-7; TRBD2 aligns across 9 bases. V gave up 5 bases and J gave up 1 base; unmatched junction bases: 3. The V gene's germline CDR1 is MDHEN and CDR2 SYDVKM. The CDR3 is made up of 14 amino acids. CDR3 sequence reads: CASSIAGESYEQYF. The DNA for the CDR3 is TGTGCCAGCAGTATAGCGGGAGAGTCCTACGAGCAGTACTTC.

This clone appeared once. This chain joins TRBV10-3 and TRBJ1-2, with 10 bases aligning to TRBD1. J was trimmed by 7 bases and V by 6 bases; bases with no gene match: 14. CDR1 and CDR2 (germline): ENHRY, SYGVKD. CDR3 length: 16 residues. The CDR3 reads CAISFTTGGERGGYTF. The CDR3 coding sequence is TGTGCCATCAGCTTCACGACAGGGGGCGAGCGGGGTGGCTACACCTTC.

Only one count was recorded for this clone. The chain carries TRBV7-3 and TRBJ2-7; the D gene is possibly TRBD2 (6 bases). Germline V gene sequence: CDR1 SGHTA, CDR2 FQGTGA. Trimming took off 5 bases at V and 5 bases at J, with 13 bases between the two ends. This CDR3 region has 13 residues. DNA for the CDR3: TGTGCCAGCAGCCGGGGAGGCGGGGACGAGCAGTACTTC. This translates into CASSRGGGDEQYF.

This clone was counted once. With a much larger clone just one base away, this may be a read error. This sample also contains other DNA sequences that code for the same CDR3. The chain employs TRBV3-1 (or the pseudogene TRBV3-2) and TRBJ2-3, with TRBD2 identical over 13 bases. With V trimmed by 4 bases and J by 1 base, 2 bases remained unmatched. CDR1 and CDR2 (germline): LGHDT, YNNKEL (reference sequence). The CDR3 extends over 16 amino acids. CDR3 sequence (DNA): TGTGCCAGCAGCCCTGGACTAGCGGGAGGCACAGATACGCAGTATTTT. Translating it yields CASSPGLAGGTDTQYF.

This rearrangement joins TRBV5-1 to TRBJ1-1; D possibly corresponds to TRBD1 (6 bases). CDR1 and CDR2 (germline): SGHRS, YFSETQ. Deletions cut 7 bases from V and 1 base from J, with 11 bases between. CDR3 length equals 13 residues. CDR3 region: CASGRQENTEAFF. Here the CDR3 DNA reads TGCGCCAGCGGCCGACAGGAGAACACTGAAGCTTTCTTT.

In this sample, this clone turned up a few times. The genes are TRBV30 and TRBJ2-3; 8 bases line up with TRBD2. Germline V gene data show CDR1 as GTSNPN and CDR2 as SVGIG (reference sequence). This CDR3 has 21 residues. The J segment lost 0 bases and the V segment lost 2 bases, leaving 22 bases of the junction unmatched. The CDR3 DNA is TGTGCCTGGAGTTCACAGGGAAAATCAAATAGCGGGACGTTTAGCACAGATACGCAGTATTTT. Translation gives CAWSSQGKSNSGTFSTDTQYF.